The TCR beta chain described here comes from a study of cytotoxic CD8 clonotypes in ibrutinib-treated CLL. The CDR3 runs 15 residues. The V segment lost 5 bases and the J segment 5 bases; nucleotides outside the gene matches: 7. Germline V gives CDR1 SGHVS, CDR2 FNYEAQ. Some clones are missing from TCRdb's copy, which holds only in-frame ones; the method was immunoSEQ multiplex PCR. The sample contains more than 200,000 clones, roughly 73% of which appear only once. This chain connects TRBV7-6 to TRBJ2-1; 9 bases line up with TRBD2. Material: PBMCs, obtained after 12 months of ibrutinib treatment. The TCR sequence derives from a human donor with chronic lymphocytic leukemia. This CDR3 reads CASSQGRGGDNEQFF. The CDR3 DNA follows: TGTGCCAGCAGCCAGGGGCGGGGGGGAGACAATGAGCAGTTCTTC.